This record looks at one T cell receptor beta chain sequence and its context. The CDR3 runs 15 residues. V lost 3 bases and J lost 3; bases outside the gene matches: 2. Germline V gene lookup returns CDR1 SGHTS and CDR2 YDEGEE. This sample was included in a study of control samples from healthy donors and cancer patients. TCRdb keeps only in-frame clones here, not all; method: immunoSEQ multiplex PCR. The sample lists about 71,000 clones; roughly nine tenths were seen once. The sequence was collected from a man aged 55 to 69 with lung cancer. The chain links TRBV5-8 to TRBJ2-2, with TRBD1 matching over 10 bases. Sequenced input: PBMCs. DNA of the CDR3: TGTGCCAGCAGCTCTGGACAGGGGGACACCGGGGAGCTGTTTTTT. This gives the protein CASSSGQGDTGELFF.